This T cell receptor beta chain emerged from a study of OX40 agonist ivuxolimab in advanced cancers. Across the whole study: Intravenous ivuxolimab at 0.01 to 10 mg/kg was given to patients every 2 weeks. Hepatocellular carcinoma, melanoma, renal cell or head and neck cancer was diagnosed in the dose-escalation patients. Study conclusions and caveats: Relative to CD4+, CD8+ T cells held more expanded clones on average.

Measured with immunoSEQ multiplex PCR; TCRdb has only the in-frame clones, and not every one. This sample has about 75,000 clones, with about 85% found just once. Trimming left V 4 bases short and J 5 bases short, with 12 bases between. The CDR3 is 13 amino acids. Germline V gene sequence: CDR1 SNHLY, CDR2 FYNNEI. A remark on this clone: Antigen: not known.

The chain recombines TRBV2 with TRBJ2-7, with D possibly being TRBD1 (5 bases). This clonotype was obtained from an adult with an advanced solid tumor such as melanoma, head and neck, liver or kidney cancer. The sample here was CD4+ or CD8+ T cells sorted from blood, taken in a trial of the OX40 agonist ivuxolimab. The CDR3: CASSVWQGDEQYF. CDR3 nucleotides: TGTGCCAGCAGTGTGTGGCAGGGCGACGAGCAGTACTTC. Filled out from reference TRBV2 and TRBJ2-7, the complete variable domain reads EPEVTQTPSHQVTQMGQEVILRCVPISNHLYFYWYRQILGQKVEFLVSFYNNEISEKSEIFDDQFSVERPDGSNFTLKIRSTKLEDSAMYFCASSVWQGDEQYFGPGTRLTVT.